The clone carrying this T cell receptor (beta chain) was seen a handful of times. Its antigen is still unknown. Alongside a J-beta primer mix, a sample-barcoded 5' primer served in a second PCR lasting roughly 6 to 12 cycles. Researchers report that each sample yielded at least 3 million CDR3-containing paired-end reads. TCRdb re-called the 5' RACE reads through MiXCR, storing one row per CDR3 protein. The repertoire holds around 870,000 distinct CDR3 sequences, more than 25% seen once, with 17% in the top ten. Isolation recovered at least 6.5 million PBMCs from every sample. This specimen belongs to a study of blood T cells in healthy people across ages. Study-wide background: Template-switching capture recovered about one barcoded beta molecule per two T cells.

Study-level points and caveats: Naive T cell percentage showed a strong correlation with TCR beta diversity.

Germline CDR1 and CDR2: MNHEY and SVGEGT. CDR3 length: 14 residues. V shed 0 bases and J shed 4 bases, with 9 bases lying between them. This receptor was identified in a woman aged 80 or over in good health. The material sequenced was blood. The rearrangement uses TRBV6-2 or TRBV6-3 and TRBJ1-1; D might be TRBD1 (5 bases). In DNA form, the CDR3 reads TGTGCCAGCAGTTACTCGACAGTGGGCACTGAAGCTTTCTTT. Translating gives CASSYSTVGTEAFF.